This T cell receptor (beta chain) was documented in a study of beta chain features in type 1 diabetes. As for the study in general: Patients and healthy donors were similar in age, gender and cell yields. General observations from the study: The similarity of naive, central memory and Treg TCRB repertoires appeared greater among patients than among healthy donors.

The authors reverse transcribed all of the isolated RNA, so sequencing captured expressed TCRB transcripts. Clones were read by immunoSEQ multiplex PCR, and TCRdb kept only the in-frame ones, dropping some. Of 200,000 to 250,000 clones in the sample, 25% to 30% are singletons; the top ten hold 3.5% to 4.5%. Germline V gives CDR1 MGHRA, CDR2 YSYEKL. Unmatched junction bases numbered 10, after V lost 3 bases and J lost 6 bases. This CDR3 has 15 residues. Stem cell-like memory, regulatory, central memory and naive CD4+ cells were sorted via CD45RO/CCR7/CD25/CD127/CD95/CD27. Notes on this clone: Its antigen is undetermined.

What was sequenced was central memory CD4+ T cells from blood. This chain links TRBV4-1 with TRBJ1-2; TRBD1 aligns across 7 bases. The source is a man in his thirties or forties in good health. This CDR3 reads CASSHFTDRADGYTF. In DNA form, the CDR3 reads TGCGCCAGCAGCCATTTTACCGACAGGGCCGATGGCTACACCTTC.